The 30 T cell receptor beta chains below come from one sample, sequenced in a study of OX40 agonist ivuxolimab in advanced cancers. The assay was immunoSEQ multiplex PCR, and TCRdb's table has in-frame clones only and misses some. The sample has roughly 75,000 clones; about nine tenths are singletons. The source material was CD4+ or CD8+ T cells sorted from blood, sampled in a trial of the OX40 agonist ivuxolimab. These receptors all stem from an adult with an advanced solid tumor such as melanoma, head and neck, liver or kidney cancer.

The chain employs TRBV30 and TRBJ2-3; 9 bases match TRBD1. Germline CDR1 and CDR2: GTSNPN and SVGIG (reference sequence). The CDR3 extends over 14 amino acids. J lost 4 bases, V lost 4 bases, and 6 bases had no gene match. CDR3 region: CAWTDRGLADTQYF. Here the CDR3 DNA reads TGTGCCTGGACCGACAGGGGGTTAGCAGATACGCAGTATTTT.

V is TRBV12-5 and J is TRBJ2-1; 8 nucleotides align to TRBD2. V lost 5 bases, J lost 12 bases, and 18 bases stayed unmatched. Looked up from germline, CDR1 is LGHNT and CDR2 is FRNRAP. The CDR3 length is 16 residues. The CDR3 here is CASGASAGAEGYRQFF. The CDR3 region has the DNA TGTGCTAGTGGTGCTTCAGCGGGAGCTGAAGGTTATAGGCAGTTCTTC.

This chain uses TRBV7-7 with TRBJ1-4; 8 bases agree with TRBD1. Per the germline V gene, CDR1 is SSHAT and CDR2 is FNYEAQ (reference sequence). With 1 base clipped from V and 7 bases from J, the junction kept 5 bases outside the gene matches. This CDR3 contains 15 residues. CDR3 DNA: TGTGCCAGCAGCTTAGGGGGACAGGCTATTGAAAAACTGTTTTTT. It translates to CASSLGGQAIEKLFF.

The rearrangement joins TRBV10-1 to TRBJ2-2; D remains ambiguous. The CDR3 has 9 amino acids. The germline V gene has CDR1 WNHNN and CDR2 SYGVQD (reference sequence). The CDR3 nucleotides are TGCGGAGAGGTTGGGGAGCTGTTTTTT. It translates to CGEVGELFF.

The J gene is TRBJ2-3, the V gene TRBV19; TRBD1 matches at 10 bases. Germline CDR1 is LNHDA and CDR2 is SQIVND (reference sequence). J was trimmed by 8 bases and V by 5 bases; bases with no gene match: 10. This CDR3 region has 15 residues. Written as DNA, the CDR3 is TGTGCCAGTAGTGAGGGACAGGGGCCGGCCGGTACGCAGTATTTT. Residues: CASSEGQGPAGTQYF. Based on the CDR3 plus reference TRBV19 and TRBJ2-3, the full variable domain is DGGITQSPKYLFRKEGQNVTLSCEQNLNHDAMYWYRQDPGQGLRLIYYSQIVNDFQKGDIAEGYSVSREKKESFPLTVTSAQKNPTAFYLCASSEGQGPAGTQYFGPGTRLTVL.

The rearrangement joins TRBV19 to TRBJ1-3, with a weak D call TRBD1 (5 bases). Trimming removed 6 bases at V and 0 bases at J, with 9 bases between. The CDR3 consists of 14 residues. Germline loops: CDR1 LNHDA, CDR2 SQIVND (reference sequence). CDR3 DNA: TGTGCCAGTAGCCAACAGGACTCTGGAAACACCATATATTTT. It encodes CASSQQDSGNTIYF. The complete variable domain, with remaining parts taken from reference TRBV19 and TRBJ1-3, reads DGGITQSPKYLFRKEGQNVTLSCEQNLNHDAMYWYRQDPGQGLRLIYYSQIVNDFQKGDIAEGYSVSREKKESFPLTVTSAQKNPTAFYLCASSQQDSGNTIYFGEGSWLTVV.

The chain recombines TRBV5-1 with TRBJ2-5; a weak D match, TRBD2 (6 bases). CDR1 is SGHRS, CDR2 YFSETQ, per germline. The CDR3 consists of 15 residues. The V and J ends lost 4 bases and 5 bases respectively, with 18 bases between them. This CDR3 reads CASSLQPTEGETQYF. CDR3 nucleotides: TGCGCCAGCAGCCTTCAACCGACGGAGGGGGAGACCCAGTACTTC.

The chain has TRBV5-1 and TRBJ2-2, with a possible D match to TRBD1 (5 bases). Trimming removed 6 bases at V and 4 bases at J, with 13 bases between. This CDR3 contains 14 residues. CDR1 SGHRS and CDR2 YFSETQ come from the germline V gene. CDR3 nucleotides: TGCGCCAGCACTACAGGAGTCTCCACCGGGGAGCTGTTTTTT. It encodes CASTTGVSTGELFF.

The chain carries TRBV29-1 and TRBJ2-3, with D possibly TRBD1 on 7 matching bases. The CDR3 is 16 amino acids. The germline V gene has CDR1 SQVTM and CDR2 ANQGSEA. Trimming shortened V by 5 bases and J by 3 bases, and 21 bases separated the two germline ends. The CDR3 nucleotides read TGCAGCGTTATAGGTATGGCAGGGGGGTCGACAGATACGCAGTATTTT. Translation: CSVIGMAGGSTDTQYF.

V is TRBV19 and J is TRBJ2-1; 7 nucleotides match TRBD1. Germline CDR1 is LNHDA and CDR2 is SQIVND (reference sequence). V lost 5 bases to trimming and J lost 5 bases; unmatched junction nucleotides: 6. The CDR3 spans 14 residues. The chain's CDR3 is CASSGTVINNEQFF. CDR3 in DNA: TGTGCCAGTAGTGGGACAGTGATCAACAATGAGCAGTTCTTC.

The CDR3 reads CASSEAGGARGYTF. The DNA of the CDR3 is TGTGCCAGCAGTGAAGCGGGGGGGGCGCGTGGCTACACCTTC. The chain recombines TRBV6-9 with TRBJ1-2, with a weak D call TRBD1 (6 bases). The CDR3 contains 14 residues. V lost 5 bases to trimming and J lost 7 bases, with 17 bases between them. The V gene's germline CDR1 is MNHGY and CDR2 SVAAGI.

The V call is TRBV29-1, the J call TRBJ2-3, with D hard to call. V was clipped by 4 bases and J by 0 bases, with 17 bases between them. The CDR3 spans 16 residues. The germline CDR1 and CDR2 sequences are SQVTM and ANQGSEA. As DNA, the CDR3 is TGCAGCGTTGTGCCGGCGGAGCGATGGAGCACAGATACGCAGTATTTT. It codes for CSVVPAERWSTDTQYF.

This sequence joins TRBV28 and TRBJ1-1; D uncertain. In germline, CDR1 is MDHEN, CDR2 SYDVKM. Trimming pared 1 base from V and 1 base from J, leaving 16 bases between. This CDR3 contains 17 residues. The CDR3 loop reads CASSLSIGGVWNTEAFF. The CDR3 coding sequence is TGTGCCAGCAGTTTATCAATCGGTGGAGTTTGGAACACTGAAGCTTTCTTT.

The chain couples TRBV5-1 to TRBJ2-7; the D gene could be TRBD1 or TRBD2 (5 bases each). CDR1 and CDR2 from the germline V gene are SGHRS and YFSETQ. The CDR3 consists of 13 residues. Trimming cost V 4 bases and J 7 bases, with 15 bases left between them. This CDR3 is CASSMGPPGEQYF. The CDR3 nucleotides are TGCGCCAGCAGCATGGGACCGCCGGGGGAGCAGTACTTC.

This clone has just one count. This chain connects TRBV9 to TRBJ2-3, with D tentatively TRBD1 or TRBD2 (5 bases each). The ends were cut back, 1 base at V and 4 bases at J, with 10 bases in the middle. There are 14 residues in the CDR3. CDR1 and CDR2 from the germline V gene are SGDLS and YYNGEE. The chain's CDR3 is CASSVRDEADTQYF. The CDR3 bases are TGTGCCAGCAGCGTACGGGACGAAGCAGATACGCAGTATTTT. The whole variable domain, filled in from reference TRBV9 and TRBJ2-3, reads DSGVTQTPKHLITATGQRVTLRCSPRSGDLSVYWYQQSLDQGLQFLIQYYNGEERAKGNILERFSAQQFPDLHSELNLSSLELGDSALYFCASSVRDEADTQYFGPGTRLTVL.

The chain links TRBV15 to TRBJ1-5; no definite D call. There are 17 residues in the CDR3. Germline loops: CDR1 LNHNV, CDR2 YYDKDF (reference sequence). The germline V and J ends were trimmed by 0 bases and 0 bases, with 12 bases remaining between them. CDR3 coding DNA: TGTGCCACCAGCAGAGATTTAGGGTTTTATAGCAATCAGCCCCAGCATTTT. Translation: CATSRDLGFYSNQPQHF.

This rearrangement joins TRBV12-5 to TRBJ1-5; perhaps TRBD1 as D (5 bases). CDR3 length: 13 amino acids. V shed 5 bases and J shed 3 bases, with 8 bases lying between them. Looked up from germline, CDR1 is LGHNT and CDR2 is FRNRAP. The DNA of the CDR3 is TGTGCTAGTGGTCAGGGTACCAATCAGCCCCAGCATTTT. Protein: CASGQGTNQPQHF.

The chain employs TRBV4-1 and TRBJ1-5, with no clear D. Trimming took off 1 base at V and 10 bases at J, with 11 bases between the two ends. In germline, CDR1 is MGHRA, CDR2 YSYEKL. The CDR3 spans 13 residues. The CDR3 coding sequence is TGCGCCAGCAGCCAAGGGCAGACTGATCCCCAGCATTTT. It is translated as CASSQGQTDPQHF.

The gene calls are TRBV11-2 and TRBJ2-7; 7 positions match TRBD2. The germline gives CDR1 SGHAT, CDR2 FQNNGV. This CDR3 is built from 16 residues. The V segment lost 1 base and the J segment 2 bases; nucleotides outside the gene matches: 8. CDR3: CASSLGGAGSPYEQYF. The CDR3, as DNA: TGTGCCAGCAGCTTAGGAGGAGCGGGATCCCCCTACGAGCAGTACTTC.

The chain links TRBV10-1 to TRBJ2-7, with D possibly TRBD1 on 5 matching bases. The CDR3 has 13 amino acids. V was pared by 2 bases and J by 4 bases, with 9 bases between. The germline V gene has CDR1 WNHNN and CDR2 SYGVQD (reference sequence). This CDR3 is CASSEATEYEQYF. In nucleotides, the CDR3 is TGCGCCAGCAGTGAGGCGACAGAGTACGAGCAGTACTTC.

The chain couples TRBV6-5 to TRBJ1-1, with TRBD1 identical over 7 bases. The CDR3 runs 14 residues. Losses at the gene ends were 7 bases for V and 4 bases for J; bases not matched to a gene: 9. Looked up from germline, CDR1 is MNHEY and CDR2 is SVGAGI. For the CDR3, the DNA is TGTGCCAGCATTCAAACAGGGGAGGGCACTGAAGCTTTCTTT. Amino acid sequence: CASIQTGEGTEAFF.

The CDR3 sequence: CATSMGGELNTEAFF. CDR3 nucleotides: TGTGCCACCAGCATGGGGGGGGAGTTGAACACTGAAGCTTTCTTT. The chain combines TRBV15 with TRBJ1-1, with D perhaps TRBD1 (5 bases). CDR3 length equals 15 residues. Germline CDR1 LNHNV, CDR2 YYDKDF (reference sequence). Trimming shortened V by 4 bases and J by 0 bases, and 12 bases separated the two germline ends.

CDR3 protein: CAITSGTGIDEKLFF. The CDR3 bases are TGTGCCATCACCTCTGGGACAGGGATTGATGAAAAACTGTTTTTT. V gene TRBV10-3 combines with J gene TRBJ1-4, with TRBD1 matching 9 bases. Losses at the gene ends were 7 bases for V and 6 bases for J; bases not matched to a gene: 9. This CDR3 spans 15 amino acids. The germline V gene has CDR1 ENHRY and CDR2 SYGVKD.

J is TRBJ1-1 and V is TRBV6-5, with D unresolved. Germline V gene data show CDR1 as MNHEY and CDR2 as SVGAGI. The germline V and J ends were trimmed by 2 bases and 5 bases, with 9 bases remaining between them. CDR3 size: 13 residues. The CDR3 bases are TGTGCCAGCAGTTACCTCGGGGTAACTGAAGCTTTCTTT. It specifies CASSYLGVTEAFF.

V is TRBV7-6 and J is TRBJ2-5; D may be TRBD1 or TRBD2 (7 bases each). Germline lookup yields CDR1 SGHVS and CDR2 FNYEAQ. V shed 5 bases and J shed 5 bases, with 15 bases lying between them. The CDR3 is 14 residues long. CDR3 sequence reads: CASSAQGGGETQYF. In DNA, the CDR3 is TGTGCCAGCAGCGCCCAGGGGGGAGGGGAGACCCAGTACTTC.

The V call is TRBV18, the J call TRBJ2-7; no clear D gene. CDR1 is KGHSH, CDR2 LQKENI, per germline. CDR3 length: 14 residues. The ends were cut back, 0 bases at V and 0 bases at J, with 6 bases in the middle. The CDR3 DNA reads TGTGCCAGCTCACCACCATGGTACTCCTACGAGCAGTACTTC. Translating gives CASSPPWYSYEQYF.

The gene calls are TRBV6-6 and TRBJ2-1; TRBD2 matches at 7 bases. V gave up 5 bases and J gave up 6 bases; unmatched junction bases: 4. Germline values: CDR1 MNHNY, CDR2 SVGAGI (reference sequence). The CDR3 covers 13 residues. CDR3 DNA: TGTGCCAGCAGTCGGACTAGTCTCAATGAGCAGTTCTTC. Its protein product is CASSRTSLNEQFF.

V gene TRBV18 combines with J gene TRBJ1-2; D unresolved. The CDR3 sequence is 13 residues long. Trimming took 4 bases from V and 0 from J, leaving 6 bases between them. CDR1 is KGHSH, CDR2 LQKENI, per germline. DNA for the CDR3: TGTGCCAGCTCACTGTCGGCTAACTATGGCTACACCTTC. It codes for CASSLSANYGYTF.

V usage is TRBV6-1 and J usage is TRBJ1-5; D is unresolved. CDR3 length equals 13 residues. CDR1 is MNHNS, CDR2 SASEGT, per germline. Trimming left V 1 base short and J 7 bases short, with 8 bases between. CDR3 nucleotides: TGTGCCAGCAGTGAAGGTGGTATCCAGCCCCAGCATTTT. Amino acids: CASSEGGIQPQHF.

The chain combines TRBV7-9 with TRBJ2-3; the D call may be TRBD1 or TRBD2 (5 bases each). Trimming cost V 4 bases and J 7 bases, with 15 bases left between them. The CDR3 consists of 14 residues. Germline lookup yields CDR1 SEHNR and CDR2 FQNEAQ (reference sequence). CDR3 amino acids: CASSSTGTRYTQYF. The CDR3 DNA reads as TGTGCCAGCAGCTCTACCGGGACCCGCTATACGCAGTATTTT. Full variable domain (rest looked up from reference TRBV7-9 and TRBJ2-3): DTGVSQNPRHKITKRGQNVTFRCDPISEHNRLYWYRQTLGQGPEFLTYFQNEAQLEKSRLLSDRFSAERPKGSFSTLEIQRTEQGDSAMYLCASSSTGTRYTQYFGPGTRLTVL.